The 30 T cell receptor beta chains given below trace back to one sample, sequenced in a study of blood T cell repertoires in COVID-19. TCRdb keeps only in-frame clones here, not all; method: immunoSEQ multiplex PCR. The data show some 130,000 clones, around 83% seen once. Sequenced material: peripheral blood. The origin of the receptors is a human donor in a cohort sampled during active COVID-19.

A single count supports this clone. V usage is TRBV30 and J usage is TRBJ2-1; 9 bases map to TRBD2. J gave up 13 bases and V 3 bases, and 4 bases lay outside the gene matches. Germline V CDR1 and CDR2: GTSNPN, SVGIG (reference sequence). This CDR3 region has 11 residues. CDR3 nucleotide sequence: TGTGCCTGGAGACCACTAGCGGGCCAGTTCTTC. Translation: CAWRPLAGQFF.

This rearrangement joins TRBV5-1 to TRBJ1-1; D is possibly TRBD1 (6 bases). CDR1 and CDR2 from the germline V gene are SGHRS and YFSETQ. The CDR3 runs to 15 residues. V was cut by 3 bases and J by 4 bases, with 16 bases left in between. The CDR3 DNA is TGCGCCAGCAGCTCCAAAACAGGGTCTGGCACTGAAGCTTTCTTT. The encoded protein is CASSSKTGSGTEAFF.

The CDR3 here is CAIGGRDNEKLFF. In nucleotides, the CDR3 is TGTGCCATTGGGGGCAGAGACAATGAAAAACTGTTTTTT. The chain links TRBV7-9 to TRBJ1-4; D is possibly TRBD1 (6 bases). Germline values: CDR1 SEHNR, CDR2 FQNEAQ (reference sequence). V dropped 10 bases and J dropped 5 bases, with 14 bases sitting between them. The CDR3 contains 13 residues.

This clone was seen just once. This chain joins TRBV2 and TRBJ1-2; D is unclear. V shed 6 bases and J shed 2 bases, with 16 bases lying between them. Germline V gives CDR1 SNHLY, CDR2 FYNNEI. The CDR3 is 15 amino acids. CDR3 in DNA: TGTGCCAGCAGGGCCTCGGTGGGAGGGAACTATGGCTACACCTTC. Residues: CASRASVGGNYGYTF.

V and J are TRBV7-2 and TRBJ2-7, with 9 bases fitting TRBD1. CDR1 is SGHTA and CDR2 is FQGNSA in the germline V gene. The trim removed 5 bases at V and 7 bases at J, leaving 9 bases unmatched. This CDR3 spans 14 amino acids. CDR3 region: CASSGDRVVEEQYF. The CDR3 DNA reads as TGTGCCAGCAGCGGGGACAGGGTGGTGGAGGAGCAGTACTTC.

This chain links TRBV27 with TRBJ2-4, with 7 bases aligning to TRBD1. Germline V gives CDR1 MNHEY, CDR2 SMNVEV (reference sequence). CDR3 length: 18 residues. J gave up 0 bases and V 3 bases, and 11 bases lay outside the gene matches. The CDR3 bases are TGTGCCAGCAGTTTCTCCGTACCACAGGGGCTAGCCAAAAACATTCAGTACTTC. This codes for CASSFSVPQGLAKNIQYF.

The chain employs TRBV5-1 and TRBJ2-1; 7 bases map to TRBD2. This CDR3 comprises 14 residues. Germline trimming cut 0 bases from V and 5 bases from J; bases unmatched to any gene: 2. Germline V lookup: CDR1 SGHRS, CDR2 YFSETQ. CDR3 region: CASSLGGRDNEQFF. Written as DNA, the CDR3 is TGCGCCAGCAGCTTGGGCGGGAGAGACAATGAGCAGTTCTTC.

CDR3 residues: CASSSYTGISSYNEQFF. The DNA of the CDR3 is TGCGCCAGCAGCAGCTATACAGGTATCAGCTCCTACAATGAGCAGTTCTTC. The chain employs TRBV5-1 and TRBJ2-1; tentatively, D is TRBD1 (5 bases). Germline lookup yields CDR1 SGHRS and CDR2 YFSETQ. The V gene lost 4 bases and the J gene lost 0 bases, with 17 bases spanning the gap. The CDR3 is 17 amino acids.

The chain employs TRBV5-8 and TRBJ2-3; no clear D. V dropped 1 base and J dropped 0 bases, with 18 bases sitting between them. The CDR3 totals 18 residues. Germline V lookup: CDR1 SGHTS, CDR2 YDEGEE. The DNA of the CDR3 is TGTGCCAGCAGCTTGTCTCGCAGTGGGCTGTCCAGCACAGATACGCAGTATTTT. This codes for CASSLSRSGLSSTDTQYF.

There are a few counts of this clone. V usage is TRBV9 and J usage is TRBJ1-4; D possibly corresponds to TRBD1 (5 bases). Trimming shortened V by 1 base and J by 3 bases, and 7 bases separated the two germline ends. The germline V gene encodes CDR1 SGDLS and CDR2 YYNGEE. The CDR3 sequence is 14 residues long. The CDR3 loop reads CASSVQGANEKLFF. CDR3 nucleotides: TGTGCCAGCAGCGTACAGGGTGCTAATGAAAAACTGTTTTTT.

V usage is TRBV10-3 and J usage is TRBJ2-2, with no clear D. With 10 bases removed from V and 3 bases from J, the gap between germline ends came to 6 bases. CDR3 length: 11 residues. Germline values: CDR1 ENHRY, CDR2 SYGVKD. CDR3 amino acids: CATRDTGELFF. The CDR3 bases are TGTGCCACCCGGGACACCGGGGAGCTGTTTTTT.

V is TRBV29-1 and J is TRBJ2-2, with 9 nucleotides matching TRBD1. Germline assignment: CDR1 SQVTM and CDR2 ANQGSEA. CDR3 length: 13 amino acids. With 6 bases clipped from V and 1 base from J, the junction kept 0 bases outside the gene matches. CDR3 coding DNA: TGCAGCGTGGGACAGGGGAACACCGGGGAGCTGTTTTTT. Its protein is CSVGQGNTGELFF.

The gene calls are TRBV5-4 and TRBJ2-7; 8 bases align to TRBD1. In germline, CDR1 is SGHNT, CDR2 YYREEE (reference sequence). V trimming: 5 bases; J trimming: 2 bases; junction bases outside the gene matches: 6. The CDR3 contains 14 residues. CDR3 coding DNA: TGTGCCAGCAGTTCGACAGGGGTGCCCTACGAGCAGTACTTC. Translated, it gives CASSSTGVPYEQYF. The full variable domain, rest sourced from reference TRBV5-4 and TRBJ2-7, is ETGVTQSPTHLIKTRGQQVTLRCSSQSGHNTVSWYQQALGQGPQFIFQYYREEENGRGNFPPRFSGLQFPNYSSELNVNALELDDSALYLCASSSTGVPYEQYFGPGTRLTVT.

The genes are TRBV7-9 and TRBJ2-7; 10 bases are shared with TRBD2. V lost 7 bases and J lost 4; bases outside the gene matches: 10. Looked up from germline, CDR1 is SEHNR and CDR2 is FQNEAQ (reference sequence). CDR3 length: 15 amino acids. The CDR3 nucleotides read TGTGCCAGCATCGATGTAGCGGGGGGTAGGTACGAGCAGTACTTC. This codes for CASIDVAGGRYEQYF.

The V call is TRBV12-3 or TRBV12-4, the J call TRBJ1-1; D gene unclear. V was shortened by 4 bases and J by 1 base, with 7 bases between the two germline ends. The CDR3 consists of 13 residues. CDR3 sequence reads: CASSSYRNTEAFF. The CDR3 nucleotides are TGTGCCAGCAGTTCCTACAGGAACACTGAAGCTTTCTTT.

The chain recombines TRBV10-3 with TRBJ2-3; D not resolved. Germline values: CDR1 ENHRY, CDR2 SYGVKD. The V and J ends lost 2 bases and 7 bases respectively, with 10 bases between them. This CDR3 has 13 residues. In nucleotides, the CDR3 is TGTGCCATCAGTGAGATGTTTCCCAATACGCAGTATTTT. The encoded protein is CAISEMFPNTQYF.

This clone was seen a single time. The chain recombines TRBV20-1 with TRBJ1-3; D gene uncertain. Germline V gene lookup returns CDR1 DFQATT and CDR2 SNEGSKA (reference sequence). The CDR3 loop spans 11 amino acids. V lost 4 bases and J 7 bases, leaving 8 bases between the germline ends. CDR3 region: CSAILGNTIYF. The CDR3 nucleotides read TGCAGTGCTATCCTGGGCAACACCATATATTTT.

The chain employs TRBV19 and TRBJ2-3; perhaps TRBD2 as D (6 bases). The CDR3 consists of 15 residues. Looked up from germline, CDR1 is LNHDA and CDR2 is SQIVND (reference sequence). V lost 1 base and J 2 bases, leaving 10 bases between the germline ends. The CDR3 region has the DNA TGTGCCAGTAGTATAGGCCGGAGGGCCACAGATACGCAGTATTTT. It yields the protein CASSIGRRATDTQYF.

The chain has TRBV4-3 and TRBJ1-1; tentatively, D is TRBD1 (6 bases). V dropped 6 bases and J dropped 1 base, with 6 bases sitting between them. CDR3 size: 12 residues. CDR1 and CDR2 from the germline V gene are LGHNA and YSLEER. CDR3 in DNA: TGCGCCAGCAGGGGGGCGAACACTGAAGCTTTCTTT. Amino acid sequence: CASRGANTEAFF.

This clone was detected a few times. The rearrangement links TRBV7-6 to TRBJ2-7, with unresolved D. The germline V gene encodes CDR1 SGHVS and CDR2 FNYEAQ. The CDR3 has 13 amino acids. Trimming shortened V by 1 base and J by 6 bases, and 10 bases separated the two germline ends. The chain's CDR3 is CASSLEPLFEQYF. The CDR3 DNA reads as TGTGCCAGCAGCTTAGAGCCCCTGTTCGAGCAGTACTTC.

The chain combines TRBV7-2 with TRBJ2-7; 9 bases align to TRBD2. The CDR3 loop spans 16 amino acids. Germline V gene data show CDR1 as SGHTA and CDR2 as FQGNSA. Trimming removed 2 bases from V and 2 bases from J; junction bases left unmatched: 7. CDR3 region: CASSLLPGLATYEQYF. CDR3 in DNA: TGTGCCAGCAGCTTATTGCCGGGACTAGCAACCTACGAGCAGTACTTC.

J is TRBJ1-5 and V is TRBV11-3, with D perhaps TRBD1 (6 bases). Trimming took off 3 bases at V and 5 bases at J, with 11 bases between the two ends. Germline assignment: CDR1 SGHNT and CDR2 YENEEA. The CDR3 has 14 residues. CDR3 sequence (DNA): TGTGCCAGCAGCTTGGGGGGGGGCGATCAGCCCCAGCATTTT. Protein product: CASSLGGGDQPQHF.

The chain employs TRBV24-1 and TRBJ2-7; 7 bases are a match to TRBD1. CDR3 length: 13 residues. J gave up 5 bases and V 5 bases, and 5 bases lay outside the gene matches. Per germline, CDR1 KGHDR and CDR2 SFDVKD. CDR3 DNA: TGTGCCACCAGTGCCGGCACAGGGGACGAGCAGTACTTC. This encodes CATSAGTGDEQYF.

The V call is TRBV30, the J call TRBJ1-2, with 10 bases fitting TRBD1. The germline CDR1 and CDR2 sequences are GTSNPN and SVGIG (reference sequence). This CDR3 has 16 residues. Trimming removed 6 bases from V and 3 bases from J; junction bases left unmatched: 13. CDR3 amino acids: CACSRTGGSGDYGYTF. The CDR3 nucleotides read TGTGCCTGCTCGAGGACAGGGGGATCGGGTGACTATGGCTACACCTTC.

The gene calls are TRBV6-6 and TRBJ1-2; tentative D call: TRBD1 (5 bases). This CDR3 contains 13 residues. V was shortened by 8 bases and J by 2 bases, with 12 bases between the two germline ends. Germline CDR1 is MNHNY and CDR2 is SVGAGI (reference sequence). CDR3: CASAGRGNYGYTF. The CDR3 DNA is TGTGCCAGCGCTGGGAGGGGCAACTATGGCTACACCTTC.

V gene TRBV6-2 or TRBV6-3 combines with J gene TRBJ2-3; D remains unclear. This CDR3 contains 12 residues. CDR1 and CDR2 from the germline V gene are MNHEY and SVGEGT. Trimming left V 6 bases short and J 2 bases short, with 6 bases between. In DNA form, the CDR3 reads TGTGCCAGCAGCCATCACACAGATACGCAGTATTTT. Its protein is CASSHHTDTQYF.

The J gene is TRBJ2-7, the V gene TRBV6-6, with D possibly matching TRBD2 (5 bases). CDR1 and CDR2 (germline): MNHNY, SVGAGI (reference sequence). This CDR3 is built from 15 residues. Trimming removed 6 bases at V and 2 bases at J, with 17 bases between. The CDR3 loop reads CASSPEMEVTYEQYF. The CDR3 DNA sequence: TGTGCCAGCAGCCCAGAGATGGAGGTGACCTACGAGCAGTACTTC.

This chain links TRBV6-5 with TRBJ1-2, with a possible D match to TRBD1 (6 bases). V gave up 6 bases and J gave up 6 bases, with 14 bases separating them. This CDR3 region has 13 residues. Germline CDR1 MNHEY, CDR2 SVGAGI. CDR3 loop: CASRQGQPHGYTF. In nucleotides, the CDR3 is TGTGCCAGCAGACAGGGCCAACCACATGGCTACACCTTC.

The chain joins TRBV30 to TRBJ1-1; D perhaps matches TRBD1 (5 bases). Germline V lookup: CDR1 GTSNPN, CDR2 SVGIG (reference sequence). The CDR3 extends over 14 amino acids. V lost 8 bases to trimming and J lost 5 bases, with 21 bases between them. In nucleotides, the CDR3 is TGTGCCGTCACCGGGTTTTCAGGGAGGACTGAAGCTTTCTTT. This gives the protein CAVTGFSGRTEAFF.

This clone was recorded many times. CDR3 residues: CASSTLGTASYNEQFF. CDR3 nucleotide sequence: TGCGCCAGCAGCACCCTGGGGACAGCCTCCTACAATGAGCAGTTCTTC. This chain connects TRBV5-1 to TRBJ2-1; 7 nucleotides line up with TRBD1. CDR3 size: 16 residues. Germline V gives CDR1 SGHRS, CDR2 YFSETQ. The junction had 7 bases not matched to a gene; V was cut back by 4 bases and J by 0 bases. The full variable domain, rest sourced from reference TRBV5-1 and TRBJ2-1, is KAGVTQTPRYLIKTRGQQVTLSCSPISGHRSVSWYQQTPGQGLQFLFEYFSETQRNKGNFPGRFSGRQFSNSRSEMNVSTLELGDSALYLCASSTLGTASYNEQFFGPGTRLTVL.